One and the same sample provided the 19 T cell receptor beta chains below, sequenced in a study of CD8 T cells in ankylosing spondylitis. General study findings and limits: A motif in TCR beta, a set of under ten highly homologous variants, appeared characteristic of ankylosing spondylitis blood.

TCRdb processed the 5' RACE reads anew with MiXCR; each CDR3 protein has one entry. Of fewer than 400,000 distinct CDR3 sequences listed, roughly 8% are singletons. No antigen is known for these receptors. Sequenced: blood, either unsorted or a sorted T cell fraction (not recorded which). The receptors were sampled from a male donor with ankylosing spondylitis.

The chain is built from TRBV12-3 or TRBV12-4 and TRBJ1-1; D is ambiguous. The CDR3 has 14 residues. Trimming removed 5 bases from V and 5 bases from J, with 15 bases in between. Here the CDR3 DNA reads TGTGCCAGCAGTGACCTCAATCGTCGGACTGAAGCTTTCTTT. Translated, it gives CASSDLNRRTEAFF.

The chain has TRBV20-1 and TRBJ1-5; weak D call: TRBD1 (6 bases). There are 15 residues in the CDR3. The germline V and J ends were trimmed by 3 bases and 6 bases, with 18 bases remaining between them. Germline assignment: CDR1 DFQATT and CDR2 SNEGSKA (reference sequence). The CDR3 nucleotides are TGCAGTGCTAGTTACAGGGCAATAGGTGTTCAGCCCCAGCATTTT. Protein: CSASYRAIGVQPQHF.

V and J are TRBV7-9 and TRBJ2-5; 10 nucleotides align to TRBD1. Germline assignment: CDR1 SEHNR and CDR2 FQNEAQ (reference sequence). V shed 1 base and J 5 bases; nucleotides not matched to a gene: 7. CDR3 length: 16 residues. CDR3: CASSLDDRGRWETQYF. The CDR3 DNA follows: TGTGCCAGCAGCTTAGACGACAGGGGGCGGTGGGAGACCCAGTACTTC.

The table lists this clonotype with a few counts. The chain has TRBV7-3 and TRBJ2-2; D is unclear. The V and J ends lost 1 base and 7 bases respectively, with 4 bases between them. Germline CDR1 and CDR2: SGHTA and FQGTGA. The CDR3 spans 12 residues. Written as DNA, the CDR3 is TGTGCCAGCAGCTTAATGGGCGGGGAGCTGTTTTTT. It encodes CASSLMGGELFF.

This clonotype was counted ten times or more. The genes are TRBV29-1 and TRBJ1-2, with a possible D match to TRBD1 (5 bases). The germline V gene has CDR1 SQVTM and CDR2 ANQGSEA. The CDR3 contains 15 residues. V lost 4 bases and J lost 0, with 15 bases in between. CDR3 region: CSVGLRQTSNYGYTF. The CDR3 coding sequence is TGCAGCGTTGGTCTTCGACAGACCTCTAACTATGGCTACACCTTC.

The gene calls are TRBV20-1 and TRBJ2-7; D gene unclear. The germline CDR1 and CDR2 sequences are DFQATT and SNEGSKA (reference sequence). V was shortened by 0 bases and J by 5 bases, with 8 bases between the two germline ends. This CDR3 has 12 amino acids. This chain's CDR3 is CSARDEVNEQYF. CDR3 DNA: TGCAGTGCTAGAGATGAGGTTAACGAGCAGTACTTC.

The sample holds many counts of this clonotype. The chain couples TRBV7-9 to TRBJ2-1, with 8 positions matching TRBD1. This CDR3 is built from 13 residues. V was clipped by 3 bases and J by 6 bases; unmatched bases: 1. Germline lookup yields CDR1 SEHNR and CDR2 FQNEAQ (reference sequence). The CDR3 protein is CASSLGQVNEQFF. The CDR3 DNA is TGTGCCAGCAGCTTGGGACAGGTCAATGAGCAGTTCTTC.

In its sample, this clonotype was seen a few times. The chain couples TRBV21-1 to TRBJ1-1; the DNA was not used to check the table's D call, TRBD1. TRBV21-1 is annotated as a pseudogene. This CDR3 has 17 amino acids. The CDR3 is CASSKALWGEMNTEAFF. The CDR3 DNA reads TGTGCCAGCAGCAAAGCGCTTTGGGGGGAGATGAACACTGAAGCTTTCTTT.

In this sample, this clonotype turned up many times. The gene calls are TRBV4-1 and TRBJ1-6, with 9 positions matching TRBD1. V lost 2 bases and J lost 6; bases outside the gene matches: 8. Germline V gene data show CDR1 as MGHRA and CDR2 as YSYEKL. The CDR3 has 17 residues. The CDR3 spells CASSQLSGQGINSPLHF. The CDR3 bases are TGCGCCAGCAGCCAACTCTCGGGACAGGGAATTAATTCACCCCTCCACTTT.

This clonotype was detected a few times. The genes are TRBV5-1 and TRBJ2-1, with D perhaps assigned TRBD1 or TRBD2 (6 bases each). This CDR3 contains 13 residues. Germline CDR1 reads SGHRS; CDR2 reads YFSETQ. V was cut by 5 bases and J by 7 bases, with 13 bases left in between. The CDR3 nucleotides read TGCGCCAGCAGGGATTCGGGGGCAAATGAGCAGTTCTTC. This codes for CASRDSGANEQFF.

This rearrangement joins TRBV28 to TRBJ2-5; no firm D call. V was trimmed by 5 bases and J by 5 bases, leaving 15 bases between them. The CDR3 spans 14 residues. Germline lookup yields CDR1 MDHEN and CDR2 SYDVKM. CDR3 in DNA: TGTGCCAGCAGTGGGGATTGGGGTCGGGAGACCCAGTACTTC. Residues: CASSGDWGRETQYF.

J is TRBJ2-3 and V is TRBV20-1; the match to TRBD1 covers 8 bases. V shed 3 bases and J 0 bases; nucleotides not matched to a gene: 8. The germline V gene encodes CDR1 DFQATT and CDR2 SNEGSKA (reference sequence). The length of the CDR3 is 16 residues. The CDR3 DNA reads as TGCAGTGCTAGTGCTTACAGGGGGGATAGCACAGATACGCAGTATTTT. Its translation is CSASAYRGDSTDTQYF.

This chain links TRBV3-1 with TRBJ2-7, with D unresolved. V lost 2 bases and J 5 bases, leaving 16 bases between the germline ends. This CDR3 contains 15 residues. Germline V CDR1 and CDR2: LGHDT, YNNKEL (reference sequence). Here the CDR3 reads CASSQFPLNTHEQYF. The DNA for the CDR3 is TGTGCCAGCAGCCAATTTCCCCTAAACACCCACGAGCAGTACTTC.

Only a few counts were recorded for this clonotype. This rearrangement joins TRBV5-1 to TRBJ2-2; D remains unclear. Trimming cost V 7 bases and J 2 bases, with 12 bases left between them. CDR1 and CDR2 from the germline V gene are SGHRS and YFSETQ. This CDR3 comprises 14 residues. The CDR3 DNA reads as TGCGCCAGCGATCGAGTGGGAAACACCGGGGAGCTGTTTTTT. Translation: CASDRVGNTGELFF.

This clonotype was found a few times. The rearrangement links TRBV10-3 to TRBJ1-3; possibly TRBD1 for D (6 bases). This CDR3 region has 14 residues. CDR1 ENHRY and CDR2 SYGVKD come from the germline V gene. Trimming took 7 bases from V and 1 from J, leaving 11 bases between them. CDR3 region: CAITQQGSGNTIYF. In nucleotides, the CDR3 is TGTGCCATCACCCAACAGGGATCTGGAAACACCATATATTTT.

This clonotype appeared a few times. V is TRBV10-3 and J is TRBJ2-1; 7 nucleotides line up with TRBD2. The trim removed 7 bases at V and 2 bases at J, leaving 2 bases unmatched. Germline lookup yields CDR1 ENHRY and CDR2 SYGVKD. CDR3 length equals 13 residues. CDR3 sequence reads: CAITSGPYNEQFF. The CDR3, as DNA: TGTGCCATCACTAGCGGACCCTACAATGAGCAGTTCTTC.

This clonotype has only a few counts. V and J are TRBV10-2 and TRBJ2-3; TRBD1 matches 7 bases. Looked up from germline, CDR1 is WSHSY and CDR2 is SAAADI. Unmatched junction bases numbered 5, after V lost 7 bases and J lost 4 bases. This CDR3 contains 13 residues. CDR3 sequence reads: CASTPRGPDTQYF. The CDR3 DNA reads as TGCGCCAGCACCCCAAGGGGGCCAGATACGCAGTATTTT.

This chain connects TRBV6-2 or TRBV6-3 to TRBJ2-3; D is unclear. The germline CDR1 and CDR2 sequences are MNHEY and SVGEGT. The length of the CDR3 is 13 residues. Trimming cost V 5 bases and J 3 bases, with 9 bases left between them. CDR3 nucleotide sequence: TGTGCCAGCAGTAAGAGACGGACAGATACGCAGTATTTT. This gives the protein CASSKRRTDTQYF.

This clonotype was counted between two and nine times. This chain links TRBV30 with TRBJ1-1; D might be TRBD1 (5 bases). The ends were cut back, 4 bases at V and 4 bases at J, with 10 bases in the middle. The germline gives CDR1 GTSNPN, CDR2 SVGIG (reference sequence). CDR3 size: 12 residues. The DNA of the CDR3 is TGTGCCTGGAAGCCAGGGACCACTGAAGCTTTCTTT. This encodes CAWKPGTTEAFF. The full variable domain, completed using reference TRBV30 and TRBJ1-1, is SQTIHQWPATLVQPVGSPLSLECTVEGTSNPNLYWYRQAAGRGLQLLFYSVGIGQISSEVPQNLSASRPQDRQFILSSKKLLLSDSGFYLCAWKPGTTEAFFGQGTRLTVV.